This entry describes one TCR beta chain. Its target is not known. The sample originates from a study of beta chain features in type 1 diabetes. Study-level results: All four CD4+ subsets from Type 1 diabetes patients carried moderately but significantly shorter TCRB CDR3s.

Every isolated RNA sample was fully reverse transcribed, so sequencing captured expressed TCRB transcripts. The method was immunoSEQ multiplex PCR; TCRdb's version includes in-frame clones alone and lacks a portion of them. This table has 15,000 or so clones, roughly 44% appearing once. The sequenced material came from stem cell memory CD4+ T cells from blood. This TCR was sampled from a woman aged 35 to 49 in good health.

Written as DNA, the CDR3 is TGCGCCAGCAGCTTCACGACTGCCCCTATCGGCTACACCTTC. It codes for CASSFTTAPIGYTF. This chain connects TRBV5-1 to TRBJ1-2; D is ambiguous. The V end lost 2 bases, the J end lost 8 bases, and 16 bases lay between the germline ends. There are 14 residues in the CDR3. Per the germline V gene, CDR1 is SGHRS and CDR2 is YFSETQ. Together with reference TRBV5-1 and TRBJ1-2, the CDR3 gives the full variable domain: KAGVTQTPRYLIKTRGQQVTLSCSPISGHRSVSWYQQTPGQGLQFLFEYFSETQRNKGNFPGRFSGRQFSNSRSEMNVSTLELGDSALYLCASSFTTAPIGYTFGSGTRLTVV.